A single sample is the source of the 25 T cell receptor beta chains below, sequenced in a study of neurological immune-mediated disorders. Using its own MiXCR run on the 5' RACE reads, TCRdb lists one record per CDR3 protein. The sample includes some 18,000 distinct CDR3 sequences, 6% to 8.5% of them seen just once. The specimen sequenced was CD8+ T cells from blood. These receptors were collected from a woman in her twenties or thirties with HTLV-1-associated myelopathy (HAM/TSP).

This clonotype is termed medium-sized. The J gene is TRBJ2-2, the V gene TRBV24-1; no clear D. There are 15 residues in the CDR3. CDR1 and CDR2 from the germline V gene are KGHDR and SFDVKD. V was pared by 1 base and J by 1 base, with 6 bases between. The CDR3 DNA follows: TGTGCCACCAGTGATTTCCGCAGGAACACCGGGGAGCTGTTTTTT. This translates into CATSDFRRNTGELFF.

By share, this clonotype counts as medium-sized. The CDR3 region is CATSRQGGNNSPLHF. The DNA for the CDR3 is TGTGCCACCAGCAGACAGGGGGGGAATAATTCACCCCTCCACTTT. This chain joins TRBV15 and TRBJ1-6, with TRBD1 matching 7 bases. The CDR3 length is 15 residues. Germline CDR1 and CDR2: LNHNV and YYDKDF (reference sequence). The J segment lost 5 bases and the V segment lost 2 bases, leaving 3 bases of the junction unmatched.

The chain recombines TRBV6-1 with TRBJ2-7, with 10 bases fitting TRBD2. The trim removed 6 bases at V and 1 base at J, leaving 3 bases unmatched. This CDR3 contains 14 residues. The germline CDR1 and CDR2 sequences are MNHNS and SASEGT. The CDR3 is CASRTSGVSYEQYF. CDR3 sequence (DNA): TGTGCCAGCAGAACTAGCGGGGTTTCCTACGAGCAGTACTTC.

This clonotype appeared a few times. This chain uses TRBV7-3 with TRBJ1-2; D might be TRBD1 (6 bases). CDR1 is SGHTA and CDR2 is FQGTGA in the germline V gene. This CDR3 is built from 12 residues. V lost 2 bases, J lost 8 bases, and 9 bases lay in between. The CDR3 region has the DNA TGTGCCAGCAGCTTATCAGGGGACGGCTACACCTTC. Translated, it gives CASSLSGDGYTF.

In its sample, this clonotype was seen once. V usage is TRBV2 and J usage is TRBJ2-3; TRBD2 aligns across 11 bases. CDR1 SNHLY and CDR2 FYNNEI come from the germline V gene. The CDR3 is 17 residues long. V was clipped by 8 bases and J by 6 bases; unmatched bases: 16. As DNA, the CDR3 is TGTGCCAGCCTAACGAATCCACTAGCGGGGGAACCGGATACGCAGTATTTT. Translating it yields CASLTNPLAGEPDTQYF.

In this sample, this clonotype turned up many times. One end of the junction varies from germline; a read error may be responsible. The chain combines TRBV7-3 with TRBJ1-1; possible D gene TRBD1, 5 bases. Germline V gene lookup returns CDR1 SGHTA and CDR2 FQGTGA. The CDR3 extends over 12 amino acids. The CDR3 loop is CASSLNGLDSLF. The CDR3 DNA sequence: TGTGCCAGCAGCTTAAACGGGCTCGACAGCCTGTTT.

This clonotype was counted many times. J is TRBJ2-3 and V is TRBV5-1, with D hard to call. Germline V gene data show CDR1 as SGHRS and CDR2 as YFSETQ. V was shortened by 1 base and J by 4 bases, with 16 bases between the two germline ends. This CDR3 is 16 amino acids long. The CDR3 DNA is TGCGCCAGCAGCTTGCTGGGGTTAGACCGACCAGATACGCAGTATTTT. It yields the protein CASSLLGLDRPDTQYF. The variable domain in full, completed from reference TRBV5-1 and TRBJ2-3, reads KAGVTQTPRYLIKTRGQQVTLSCSPISGHRSVSWYQQTPGQGLQFLFEYFSETQRNKGNFPGRFSGRQFSNSRSEMNVSTLELGDSALYLCASSLLGLDRPDTQYFGPGTRLTVL.

Concerning this clonotype itself: One junction end does not reproduce the germline sequence, and a read error may be involved. The chain has TRBV12-3 or TRBV12-4 and TRBJ2-1; a weak D match, TRBD1 (6 bases). The CDR3 totals 16 residues. CDR3 in DNA: TGTGCCAGCAGGTCACCGGGACAAGGGATGTGGAATGAGAAGTTCTTC. It codes for CASRSPGQGMWNEKFF.

Ten or more counts support this clonotype. This sequence joins TRBV6-2 or TRBV6-3 and TRBJ1-2, with 8 nucleotides matching TRBD1. The CDR3 runs to 14 residues. V shed 7 bases and J 3 bases; nucleotides not matched to a gene: 7. CDR1 and CDR2 from the germline V gene are MNHEY and SVGEGT. The DNA of the CDR3 is TGTGCCAGCACCGAGACAGGGGATTACTATGGCTACACCTTC. Translating gives CASTETGDYYGYTF.

The table lists this clonotype with many counts. DNA for the CDR3: TGCGCCAGCACCGCGACAGGGTGGACTGAAGCTTTCTTT. Encoded protein: CASTATGWTEAFF. V and J are TRBV5-1 and TRBJ1-1, with 7 bases fitting TRBD1. Germline V gene lookup returns CDR1 SGHRS and CDR2 YFSETQ. The CDR3 spans 13 residues. The trim removed 6 bases at V and 5 bases at J, leaving 7 bases unmatched.

The sample holds many counts of this clonotype. The chain uses TRBV4-1 and TRBJ2-7; 7 nucleotides match TRBD2. The CDR3 length is 14 residues. Per the germline V gene, CDR1 is MGHRA and CDR2 is YSYEKL. Unmatched junction bases numbered 4, after V lost 3 bases and J lost 2 bases. In nucleotides, the CDR3 is TGCGCCAGCAGCCACTCCAGCGGGGCCTACGAGCAGTACTTC. Protein product: CASSHSSGAYEQYF.

This clonotype was seen repeatedly, ten times or more. The chain carries TRBV6-1 and TRBJ1-3; D might be TRBD1 (5 bases). Trimming took off 4 bases at V and 2 bases at J, with 9 bases between the two ends. The CDR3 is made up of 14 amino acids. CDR1 and CDR2 from the germline V gene are MNHNS and SASEGT. The CDR3 sequence is CASSVSRAGNTIYF. The CDR3 bases are TGTGCCAGCAGTGTGTCCAGGGCTGGAAACACCATATATTTT.

This clonotype was picked up many times. This rearrangement joins TRBV14 to TRBJ2-3; D possibly corresponds to TRBD1 (5 bases). Trimming removed 3 bases at V and 2 bases at J, with 6 bases between. Germline V gives CDR1 SGHDN, CDR2 FVKESK. CDR3 length equals 13 residues. The CDR3 DNA reads TGTGCCAGCAGCCAGACAGTCACAGATACGCAGTATTTT. Residues: CASSQTVTDTQYF.

There are many counts of this clonotype. The rearrangement joins TRBV7-8 to TRBJ1-3; D is unresolved. Germline assignment: CDR1 SGHVS and CDR2 FQNEAQ. V shed 3 bases and J shed 0 bases, with 9 bases lying between them. This CDR3 comprises 15 residues. The CDR3 region is CASSLFWGSGNTIYF. The CDR3 nucleotides are TGTGCCAGCAGCTTGTTCTGGGGCTCTGGAAACACCATATATTTT.

A few counts support this clonotype. Since a much larger clone is just one base distant, this may be a read error. The rearrangement links TRBV29-1 to TRBJ1-1; D gene unclear. Germline V gene data show CDR1 as SQVTM and CDR2 as ANQGSEA. Trimming removed 6 bases from V and 1 base from J, with 9 bases in between. The CDR3 runs to 12 residues. The CDR3 nucleotides read TGCAGCGTGACGACCAGGAACACTGAAGCTTTCTTT. Translated: CSVTTRNTEAFF.

There are many counts of this clonotype. The chain recombines TRBV7-8 with TRBJ1-5, with 9 bases identical to TRBD1. Losses at the gene ends were 6 bases for V and 5 bases for J; bases not matched to a gene: 5. CDR3 length: 14 amino acids. Germline values: CDR1 SGHVS, CDR2 FQNEAQ. As DNA, the CDR3 is TGTGCCAGCAGTAGGGACAGGGTCCATCAGCCCCAGCATTTT. This gives the protein CASSRDRVHQPQHF.

In its sample, this clonotype was seen many times. The gene calls are TRBV3-1 and TRBJ2-4; D not resolved. Germline CDR1 and CDR2: LGHDT and YNNKEL (reference sequence). CDR3 length: 13 residues. Trimming cost V 0 bases and J 4 bases, with 4 bases left between them. The CDR3 DNA reads as TGTGCCAGCAGCCAAGATCCGAAAAACATTCAGTACTTC. Translated: CASSQDPKNIQYF.

This clonotype appeared many times. The V and J genes are TRBV5-6 and TRBJ1-5; a possible D gene is TRBD1 (5 bases). V was clipped by 3 bases and J by 6 bases, with 7 bases between them. The length of the CDR3 is 12 residues. Germline V gene data show CDR1 as SGHDT and CDR2 as YYEEEE. The CDR3 nucleotides are TGTGCCAGCAGCTACGGGGGTCAGCCCCAGCATTTT. Its translation: CASSYGGQPQHF.

This clonotype was detected ten times or more. The J gene is TRBJ2-2, the V gene TRBV20-1, with TRBD1 identical over 8 bases. Trimming removed 4 bases from V and 1 base from J; junction bases left unmatched: 5. Germline V gives CDR1 DFQATT, CDR2 SNEGSKA (reference sequence). This CDR3 comprises 15 residues. In DNA, the CDR3 is TGCAGTGCTAAGCCCGGGACAGGGAACACCGGGGAGCTGTTTTTT. Translating it yields CSAKPGTGNTGELFF.

The sample holds many counts of this clonotype. The rearrangement joins TRBV29-1 to TRBJ1-2; D perhaps matches TRBD1 (5 bases). The germline gives CDR1 SQVTM, CDR2 ANQGSEA. This CDR3 has 14 amino acids. V gave up 3 bases and J gave up 3 bases, with 14 bases separating them. CDR3 nucleotide sequence: TGCAGCGTTGACAGGGTTGGGAAACACTATGGCTACACCTTC. Translation: CSVDRVGKHYGYTF.

This clonotype was seen ten or more times. DNA for the CDR3: TGTGCCAGTAGTGCCCGCTACGAGCAGTACTTC. Its translation: CASSARYEQYF. V gene TRBV19 combines with J gene TRBJ2-7; D remains unclear. Germline V lookup: CDR1 LNHDA, CDR2 SQIVND (reference sequence). This CDR3 has 11 amino acids. Trimming removed 5 bases at V and 3 bases at J, with 5 bases between.

This clonotype was observed at least ten times. The chain carries TRBV7-9 and TRBJ2-2, with D unresolved. Germline-derived CDR1 and CDR2 are SEHNR and FQNEAQ (reference sequence). The V gene lost 2 bases and the J gene lost 4 bases, with 5 bases spanning the gap. The CDR3 runs to 13 residues. Here the CDR3 reads CASSLPPTGELFF. The CDR3 bases are TGTGCCAGCAGCTTACCCCCCACCGGGGAGCTGTTTTTT.

The sample holds many counts of this clonotype. This chain links TRBV12-3 or TRBV12-4 with TRBJ2-1; D is possibly TRBD1 (6 bases). The CDR3 is 14 residues long. V shed 3 bases and J shed 8 bases, with 14 bases lying between them. The CDR3 nucleotides are TGTGCCAGCAGTTTTGCTGGGGGCCAGGATGAGCAGTTCTTC. Its translation: CASSFAGGQDEQFF.

At least ten counts were recorded for this clonotype. The chain has TRBV20-1 and TRBJ2-3, with 9 nucleotides matching TRBD2. With 3 bases clipped from V and 5 bases from J, the junction kept 15 bases outside the gene matches. The CDR3 totals 17 residues. The germline V gene encodes CDR1 DFQATT and CDR2 SNEGSKA (reference sequence). Here the CDR3 reads CSASKIAGAILGDTQYF. CDR3 nucleotide sequence: TGCAGTGCTAGTAAGATAGCGGGGGCAATCCTGGGAGATACGCAGTATTTT.

Many counts were recorded for this clonotype. The chain employs TRBV19 and TRBJ1-2; D is perhaps TRBD1 (5 bases). This CDR3 region has 13 residues. The V gene's germline CDR1 is LNHDA and CDR2 SQIVND (reference sequence). The V end lost 9 bases, the J end lost 0 bases, and 11 bases lay between the germline ends. The CDR3 region is CASFDRSNYGYTF. The CDR3 DNA reads TGTGCCAGCTTCGACAGATCTAACTATGGCTACACCTTC.